These T cell receptor beta chains were read from a single sample in a study of shared clonotypes between healthy human individuals. The data were produced by immunoSEQ multiplex PCR, yet TCRdb's version contains in-frame clones alone and is incomplete. The sample lists 150,000 to 200,000 clones; 60% to 75% were seen once. The specimen was memory CD4+ T cells sorted from blood. All receptors derive from a man in his thirties or forties in good health. Both conserved end residues are part of each CDR3. The order of the fields is J gene, D gene, V gene, clone size, CDR3 DNA, CDR3 protein. D genes are given only for firm matches. Rows give clone size only sometimes, using once, few, many, or a class for an expanded clone.

J: TRBJ2-3; D: NA; V: TRBV11-3; size: NA; DNA: TGTGCCAGCAGCTTAAGGGCGGGAAGCACAGATACGCAGTATTTT; CDR3: CASSLRAGSTDTQYF
J: TRBJ2-7; D: NA; V: TRBV7-2; size: many; DNA: TGTGCCAGCGGGCCCTCTGACGAGCAGTACTTC; CDR3: CASGPSDEQYF
J: TRBJ1-2; D: NA; V: TRBV21-1; size: NA; DNA: TGTGCCAGCAGCAAAGATGGCAGATATGGCTACACCTTC; CDR3: CASSKDGRYGYTF
J: TRBJ2-1; D: TRBD2; V: TRBV7-2; size: NA; DNA: TGTGCCAGCAGCTCAGTCCCGCGGGGGATGGGTATCGATGAGCAGTTCTTC; CDR3: CASSSVPRGMGIDEQFF
J: TRBJ2-7; D: NA; V: TRBV7-2; size: NA; DNA: TGTGCCAGCAGCTCAACAGCTAATTACGAGCAGTACTTC; CDR3: CASSSTANYEQYF
J: TRBJ2-7; D: NA; V: TRBV28; size: few; DNA: TGTGCCACAAAAGACCACTACGAGCAGTACTTC; CDR3: CATKDHYEQYF
J: TRBJ2-1; D: NA; V: TRBV28; size: NA; DNA: TGTGCCAGCAGTACAACTTCATTCAATGAGCAGTTCTTC; CDR3: CASSTTSFNEQFF
J: TRBJ2-3; D: NA; V: TRBV29-1; size: NA; DNA: TGCAGCGTTGAGAAGGCCTGGGCCTCGGATACGCAGTATTTT; CDR3: CSVEKAWASDTQYF
J: TRBJ1-4; D: NA; V: TRBV15; size: few; DNA: TGTGCCACCAGCAGAGTAAGGCCTGGCGTAGAAGAAAAACTGTTTTTT; CDR3: CATSRVRPGVEEKLFF
J: TRBJ2-3; D: NA; V: TRBV10-3; size: NA; DNA: TGTGCCATCAGTGAGTCGGGGATGGCGGATAGCACAGATACGCAGTATTTT; CDR3: CAISESGMADSTDTQYF
J: TRBJ2-2; D: NA; V: TRBV5-1; size: NA; DNA: TGCGCCAGCAGCCAGACTGGGAACACCGGGGAGCTGTTTTTT; CDR3: CASSQTGNTGELFF
J: TRBJ1-2; D: NA; V: TRBV5-1; size: few; DNA: TGCGCCAGCAGCTTGGAAGGGATCGACTATGGCTACACCTTC; CDR3: CASSLEGIDYGYTF
J: TRBJ2-1; D: NA; V: TRBV14; size: many; DNA: TGTGCCAGCAGCCAACACTCAGGCGGCGGCTACTCCTACAATGAGCAGTTCTTC; CDR3: CASSQHSGGGYSYNEQFF
J: TRBJ2-6; D: NA; V: TRBV11-2; size: NA; DNA: TGTGCCAGCAGCTCCCTGCTCGATGGGGCCAACGTCCTGACTTTC; CDR3: CASSSLLDGANVLTF
J: TRBJ2-2; D: TRBD2; V: TRBV6-5; size: NA; DNA: TGTGCCAGCAGTCCCCCGACTAGCGGGATCGGGGAGCTGTTTTTT; CDR3: CASSPPTSGIGELFF
J: TRBJ2-4; D: TRBD2; V: TRBV15; size: NA; DNA: TGTGCCACCAGCAGAGATTACGCGGGAGGGCAGTACTTC; CDR3: CATSRDYAGGQYF
J: TRBJ2-3; D: TRBD1; V: TRBV5-6; size: NA; DNA: TGTGCCAGCAGCACGGGACAGAGCACAGATACGCAGTATTTT; CDR3: CASSTGQSTDTQYF
J: TRBJ1-1; D: NA; V: TRBV19; size: NA; DNA: TGTGCCAGTAGTACCCTGTGGGGAGAGTACACTGAAGCTTTCTTT; CDR3: CASSTLWGEYTEAFF
J: TRBJ1-1; D: NA; V: TRBV5-6; size: NA; DNA: TGTGCCAGCAGCTCCAGGGGTTGGGACACTGAAGCTTTCTTT; CDR3: CASSSRGWDTEAFF
J: TRBJ2-7; D: NA; V: TRBV5-4; size: NA; DNA: TGTGCCAGCAGCTTGTTTCGGGGTGGCGCGGCCGACGAGCAGTACTTC; CDR3: CASSLFRGGAADEQYF
J: TRBJ1-4; D: NA; V: TRBV6-5; size: NA; DNA: TGTGCCAGCAGTGAAGACCCAGCTAATGAAAAACTGTTTTTT; CDR3: CASSEDPANEKLFF
J: TRBJ2-5; D: NA; V: TRBV11-3; size: NA; DNA: TGTGCCAGCAGCTTAGGTGAAGGAGGTATACTACAAGAGACCCAGTACTTC; CDR3: CASSLGEGGILQETQYF
J: TRBJ2-7; D: TRBD1; V: TRBV11-1; size: NA; DNA: TGTGCCAGCAGCTTAGAGGAGCGACAGGGGGACGAGCAGTACTTC; CDR3: CASSLEERQGDEQYF
J: TRBJ2-2; D: NA; V: TRBV27; size: few; DNA: TGTGCCAGCAGGCCCCGGGGTCCGAACACCGGGGAGCTGTTTTTT; CDR3: CASRPRGPNTGELFF
J: TRBJ1-2; D: NA; V: TRBV4-1; size: medium-sized; DNA: TGCGCCAGCAGCCAGGGTAGGGCCGGCTACACCTTC; CDR3: CASSQGRAGYTF
J: TRBJ1-2; D: NA; V: TRBV5-6; size: NA; DNA: TGTGCCAGCAGCTTGGGCCGAACGGTCTATGGCTACACCTTC; CDR3: CASSLGRTVYGYTF
J: TRBJ2-3; D: TRBD2; V: TRBV7-2; size: NA; DNA: TGTGCCAGCAGCCGCTTCACTAGCGGGGGCACAGATACGCAGTATTTT; CDR3: CASSRFTSGGTDTQYF
J: TRBJ2-3; D: NA; V: TRBV7-2; size: few; DNA: TGTGCCAGCAGCTTAGGTCGGCGAGGGGACACAGATACGCAGTATTTT; CDR3: CASSLGRRGDTDTQYF
J: TRBJ2-5; D: NA; V: TRBV10-3; size: NA; DNA: TGTGCCGTATCACAGGAGGGCTATCAAGAGACCCAGTACTTC; CDR3: CAVSQEGYQETQYF